The source of this T cell receptor (beta chain) is a study of Graves' ophthalmopathy and Graves' hyperthyroidism. Study results and caveats: Blood also carried most expanded thyroid clonotypes exceeding 0.001 frequency.

Many counts were recorded for this clonotype. Its antigen is undetermined. Using RNA transcripts, the TCR beta CDR3 regions were amplified. First-round RT-PCR employed HTBI primers, with a second-round multiplex PCR after it. In TCRdb, the multiplex PCR reads were re-called with MiXCR into one record per CDR3 protein. The profile shows about 600,000 distinct CDR3 sequences, roughly 39% of them singletons. CDR1 and CDR2 from the germline V gene are SNHLY and FYNNEI. The CDR3 consists of 20 residues. V lost 0 bases, J lost 0 bases, and 14 bases stayed unmatched. This clonotype was sampled from an adult man with Graves' hyperthyroidism. The sample consisted of peripheral blood or thyroid tissue (not recorded which). The chain recombines TRBV2 with TRBJ1-1, with 9 bases matching TRBD1. CDR3 DNA sequence: TGTGCCAGCAGTGAAGCCCCTAGATGGAACAGGGGGCAAATGAACACTGAAGCTTTCTTT. It is translated as CASSEAPRWNRGQMNTEAFF.